A selection of T cell receptor beta chains follows, all from one sample in a study of blood T cells in healthy people across ages. TCRdb re-analysed the 5' RACE reads in MiXCR, keeping a single row per CDR3 protein. The sample yields 730,000 or so distinct CDR3 sequences, roughly two fifths seen once. Sequencing was carried out using blood. All receptors come from a woman aged 60-70 years in good health. Each CDR3 is given with its conserved first and last residue. Clone size is shown for a subset of rows, as once, few, many or a class of expanded clone.

abundance: NA
v_gene: TRBV6-6
CDR3aa: CASSLAGRFTDTQYF

abundance: NA
v_gene: TRBV6-2/TRBV6-3
CDR3aa: CASSYPRQGLNTEAFF

abundance: NA
v_gene: TRBV29-1
CDR3aa: CSVAGQNNEQYF

abundance: NA
v_gene: TRBV4-3
CDR3aa: CASSPTKLGSGANVLTF

abundance: NA
v_gene: TRBV4-2
CDR3aa: CASSRRLGQETQYF

abundance: NA
v_gene: TRBV3-1
CDR3aa: CASRGTGGLETGELFF

abundance: NA
v_gene: TRBV20-1
CDR3aa: CSARDAPRTGGSPSYNSPLHF

abundance: many
v_gene: TRBV7-9
CDR3aa: CASTAPEPDTQYF

abundance: few
v_gene: TRBV4-3
CDR3aa: CASSQAWDEAYNEQYF

abundance: few
v_gene: TRBV6-2/TRBV6-3
CDR3aa: CASRFGMNTEAFF

abundance: NA
v_gene: TRBV7-2
CDR3aa: CASSLAYPLAKNIQYF

abundance: NA
v_gene: TRBV13
CDR3aa: CASSLNRGAEAFF

abundance: NA
v_gene: TRBV28
CDR3aa: CASTVLAGPRNEQFF